This T cell receptor (beta chain) came from a study of cytomegalovirus exposure and HLA in healthy donors (dated by TCRdb to 2015 to 2018). Background on the whole study: The 550 to 750 repertoires of the first cohort and the 120 or so validation repertoires were produced on the same platform, according to a later analysis. The aim of the study was to test whether cataloging public T cell receptors could identify signatures of past pathogen exposure. Besides the first cohort of 550 to 750 subjects, a separate validation cohort made up of 90 to 150 different subjects was used. The study combined high-throughput TCR immunosequencing, statistical association of individual TCRs with disease status, and machine learning to predict cytomegalovirus infection status. What the work shows at the level of the full study, not this receptor alone: While some public TCRs were present in many individuals, most TCR sequences turned up only very rarely across donors. In vitro tests confirmed that a few of the cytomegalovirus-associated TCR beta chains recognize cytomegalovirus antigens. According to the authors, the approach could potentially be generalized to other disease states and immunological phenotypes. Of the cluster scores, 85% to 95% were above 0 in a later analysis, which found that TCRs clustered in the first cohort also tended to co-occur in the 95 to 150 validation repertoires. The classifier was reported to diagnose cytomegalovirus status with high specificity and sensitivity in both the original and validation cohorts. In the study, approximately 160 TCR beta chains were listed as associated with cytomegalovirus. A later analysis lacked HLA typing for the validation cohort, so it scored co-occurrence in that cohort across all 110 or so repertoires.

Reading from cysteine to phenylalanine, the CDR3 counts 15 amino acids. The kept DNA is CDR3 alone, 45 bases in frame from the first base. Via the germline V gene, CDR1 is SGHTS and CDR2 YDEGEE. Deletion took 0 bases off V and 0 bases off J, with a span of 10 bases between the germline ends. Donors formed part of the validation cohort, which comprised over a hundred subjects and was distinct from the first cohort of fewer than 750 subjects. Library method: the immunoSEQ multiplex PCR assay. As for the original processing: A statistical classification framework was built to diagnose cytomegalovirus status from the catalog of TCR beta chain sequences. Drawn from immuneACCESS, this table holds only the in-frame rearrangements with V and J called that TCRdb kept. Clones are partly lost; checked studies trace under half to an unresolved V gene and leave the rest unexplained. V and J calls plus clone size are reproduced from that table; the DNA served to infer D and trimming. This sample comprises nearly 110,000 clones, roughly 90% of them detected only once. The top ten clones comprise roughly 2% of the sample.

As concerns this clone: Its recognized antigen is unknown. Base qualities are not at hand, and no much larger clone is one base apart.

This chain is built from TRBV5-8 and TRBJ2-7; 6 matching bases give a weak D call of TRBD1. The receptor comes from a woman between 18 and 29 years old in good health and CMV-seropositive. Sample: PBMCs. CDR3 region: CASSLEGVSSYEQYF. The DNA reads TGTGCCAGCAGCTTGGAGGGGGTGAGCTCCTACGAGCAGTACTTC.